This is a list of T cell receptor beta chains from one sample in a study of OX40 agonist ivuxolimab in advanced cancers. Profiled with immunoSEQ multiplex PCR; TCRdb holds only in-frame clones, not every one. The profile covers 43,000 or so clones, with over 60% appearing a single time and 2.6% taken by the ten largest. The specimen comprised CD4+ or CD8+ T cells sorted from blood, sampled in a trial of the OX40 agonist ivuxolimab. The receptors originated from an adult with an advanced solid tumor such as melanoma, head and neck, liver or kidney cancer. CDR3s include the opening cysteine and the closing phenylalanine or tryptophan. D genes are given only for firm matches. Not all rows give a size; the values are once, few, many and, for expanded clones, a class.

d_gene: -
j_gene: TRBJ2-7
abundance: -
v_gene: TRBV7-3
CDR3aa: CASSLEDAFSYEQYF
CDR3nt: TGTGCCAGCAGCTTAGAGGACGCCTTCTCCTACGAGCAGTACTTC

d_gene: -
j_gene: TRBJ1-2
abundance: once
v_gene: TRBV5-1
CDR3aa: CASSFGQINYGYTF
CDR3nt: TGCGCCAGCAGCTTCGGGCAGATTAACTATGGCTACACCTTC

d_gene: -
j_gene: TRBJ1-3
abundance: -
v_gene: TRBV11-2
CDR3aa: CASSLDNARNTIYF
CDR3nt: TGTGCCAGCAGCTTAGATAACGCCCGAAACACCATATATTTT

d_gene: TRBD2
j_gene: TRBJ2-7
abundance: once
v_gene: TRBV28
CDR3aa: CASSSASGKRYEQYF
CDR3nt: TGTGCCAGCAGTTCTGCTAGCGGGAAGAGGTACGAGCAGTACTTC

d_gene: -
j_gene: TRBJ1-1
abundance: -
v_gene: TRBV6-1
CDR3aa: CASSLYRRNTEAFF
CDR3nt: TGTGCCAGCAGTTTGTACAGGAGGAACACTGAAGCTTTCTTT

d_gene: -
j_gene: TRBJ2-1
abundance: -
v_gene: TRBV14
CDR3aa: CASSLGPDQFF
CDR3nt: TGTGCCAGCAGCCTAGGACCGGATCAGTTCTTC

d_gene: -
j_gene: TRBJ2-3
abundance: -
v_gene: TRBV7-2
CDR3aa: CASSLGAGENTQYF
CDR3nt: TGTGCCAGCAGCTTGGGGGCGGGAGAAAATACGCAGTATTTT

d_gene: -
j_gene: TRBJ2-7
abundance: once
v_gene: TRBV7-8
CDR3aa: CASSMTISSYEQYF
CDR3nt: TGTGCCAGCAGCATGACTATTAGCTCCTACGAGCAGTACTTC

d_gene: TRBD2
j_gene: TRBJ2-7
abundance: -
v_gene: TRBV4-1
CDR3aa: CASSLLEGLAGKKYEQYF
CDR3nt: TGCGCCAGCAGCCTACTAGAGGGACTAGCGGGGAAAAAATACGAGCAGTACTTC

d_gene: -
j_gene: TRBJ1-1
abundance: -
v_gene: TRBV7-3
CDR3aa: CASSLTGGNTEAFF
CDR3nt: TGTGCCAGCAGCTTAACGGGTGGGAACACTGAAGCTTTCTTT

d_gene: -
j_gene: TRBJ1-5
abundance: medium-sized
v_gene: TRBV6-5
CDR3aa: CASSYTRHQPQHF
CDR3nt: TGTGCCAGCAGTTACACCCGTCATCAGCCCCAGCATTTT

d_gene: -
j_gene: TRBJ1-5
abundance: few
v_gene: TRBV19
CDR3aa: CASSSGSGDRSNQPQHF
CDR3nt: TGTGCCAGTAGTAGCGGTTCGGGGGATCGGAGCAATCAGCCCCAGCATTTT

d_gene: -
j_gene: TRBJ1-1
abundance: -
v_gene: TRBV18
CDR3aa: CASLQGLNTEAFF
CDR3nt: TGTGCCAGCCTTCAGGGACTTAACACTGAAGCTTTCTTT

d_gene: -
j_gene: TRBJ2-1
abundance: -
v_gene: TRBV28
CDR3aa: CASSSGGADSYNEQFF
CDR3nt: TGTGCCAGCAGCTCGGGGGGCGCAGATTCCTACAATGAGCAGTTCTTC

d_gene: -
j_gene: TRBJ1-2
abundance: -
v_gene: TRBV19
CDR3aa: CASSAREGNYGYTF
CDR3nt: TGTGCCAGTAGTGCCCGAGAAGGTAACTATGGCTACACCTTC

d_gene: TRBD2
j_gene: TRBJ2-3
abundance: -
v_gene: TRBV7-9
CDR3aa: CASSADLAGGPDTQYF
CDR3nt: TGTGCCAGCAGCGCCGATCTAGCGGGAGGGCCTGATACGCAGTATTTT

d_gene: -
j_gene: TRBJ2-1
abundance: -
v_gene: TRBV5-1
CDR3aa: CASSLVLDQYNEQFF
CDR3nt: TGCGCCAGCAGCTTGGTACTGGACCAATACAATGAGCAGTTCTTC